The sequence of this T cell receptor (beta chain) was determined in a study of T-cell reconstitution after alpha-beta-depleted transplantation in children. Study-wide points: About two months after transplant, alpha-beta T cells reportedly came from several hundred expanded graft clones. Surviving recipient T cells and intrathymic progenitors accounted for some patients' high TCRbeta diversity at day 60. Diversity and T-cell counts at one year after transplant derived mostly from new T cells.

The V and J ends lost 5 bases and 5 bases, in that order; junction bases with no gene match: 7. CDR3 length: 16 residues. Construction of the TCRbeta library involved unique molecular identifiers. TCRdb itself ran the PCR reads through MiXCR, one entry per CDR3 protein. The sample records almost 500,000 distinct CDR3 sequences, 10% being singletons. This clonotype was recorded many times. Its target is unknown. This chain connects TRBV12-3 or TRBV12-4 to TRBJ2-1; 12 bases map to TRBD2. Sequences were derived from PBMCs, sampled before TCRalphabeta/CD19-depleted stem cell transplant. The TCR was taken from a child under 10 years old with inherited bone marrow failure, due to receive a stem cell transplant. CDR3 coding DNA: TGTGCCAGCAGTCTCAGGACTAGCGGGGTAAACAATGAGCAGTTCTTC. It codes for CASSLRTSGVNNEQFF.